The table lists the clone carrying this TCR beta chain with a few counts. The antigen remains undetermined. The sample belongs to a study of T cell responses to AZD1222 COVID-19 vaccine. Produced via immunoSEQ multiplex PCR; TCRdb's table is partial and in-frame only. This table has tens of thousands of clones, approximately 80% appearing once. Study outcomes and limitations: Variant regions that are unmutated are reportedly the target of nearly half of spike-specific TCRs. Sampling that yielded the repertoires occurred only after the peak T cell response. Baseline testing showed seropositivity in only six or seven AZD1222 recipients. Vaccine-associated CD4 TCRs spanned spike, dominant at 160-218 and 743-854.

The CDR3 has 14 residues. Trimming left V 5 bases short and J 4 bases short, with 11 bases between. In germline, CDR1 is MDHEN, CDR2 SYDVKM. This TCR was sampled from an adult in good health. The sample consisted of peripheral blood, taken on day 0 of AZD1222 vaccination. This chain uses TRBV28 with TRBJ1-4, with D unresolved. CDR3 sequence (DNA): TGTGCCAGCAGTCCTCCGGTTCGTAATGAAAAACTGTTTTTT. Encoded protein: CASSPPVRNEKLFF.